The 4 T cell receptor beta chains in this list originate from one sample, sequenced in a study of early T cells in non-severe SARS-CoV-2 infection. TCRdb re-called the 5' RACE reads through MiXCR, storing one row per CDR3 protein. The table records about 99,000 distinct CDR3 sequences, 16% of them present only once. Source material: whole blood. These TCRs come from an adult who was a healthcare worker with PCR-confirmed SARS-CoV-2 infection or an uninfected control (not recorded which).

This clonotype was detected many times. The CDR3 reads CSVLQETQYF. Here the CDR3 DNA reads TGCAGCGTCTTACAAGAGACCCAGTACTTC. The chain uses TRBV29-1 and TRBJ2-5; unclear D gene. From germline, CDR1 is SQVTM and CDR2 ANQGSEA. The CDR3 has 10 residues. The germline V and J ends were trimmed by 6 bases and 2 bases, with 4 bases remaining between them.

Many counts were recorded for this clonotype. The chain has TRBV28 and TRBJ2-3, with unresolved D. This CDR3 contains 14 residues. Germline CDR1 reads MDHEN; CDR2 reads SYDVKM. Between the trimmed V and J ends, which lost 0 bases and 2 bases, there was a span of 6 bases. As DNA, the CDR3 is TGTGCCAGCAGTTTATGGGGTAACACAGATACGCAGTATTTT. Translating it yields CASSLWGNTDTQYF.

This clonotype was seen a handful of times. The V call is TRBV3-1, the J call TRBJ2-3; 9 bases align to TRBD2. CDR3 size: 15 residues. The germline CDR1 and CDR2 sequences are LGHDT and YNNKEL (reference sequence). V was pared by 1 base and J by 1 base, with 0 bases of the junction left unmatched. CDR3 nucleotide sequence: TGTGCCAGCAGCCAAGGACTAGCGGGCACAGATACGCAGTATTTT. This sequence encodes CASSQGLAGTDTQYF.

CDR3 loop: CASSILAGAYNEQFF. The CDR3 DNA reads as TGTGCCAGCAGCATACTAGCGGGGGCCTACAATGAGCAGTTCTTC. This rearrangement joins TRBV11-2 to TRBJ2-1; 11 bases line up with TRBD2. Germline assignment: CDR1 SGHAT and CDR2 FQNNGV. The CDR3 has 15 residues. The J segment lost 2 bases and the V segment lost 5 bases, leaving 2 bases of the junction unmatched.